This T cell receptor (beta chain) was sequenced for a study of CD4+ T cells in melanoma. Notes on the study in general: CD8+ T cell, macrophage and B cell function reportedly correlated with neoantigen-specific CD4+ T cells.

Here immunoSEQ multiplex PCR was the method, and the copy in TCRdb shows in-frame clones only, minus some. The sample yields more than 8,000 clones, around four fifths seen once. Germline-derived CDR1 and CDR2 are PRHDT and FYEKMQ (reference sequence). V was clipped by 0 bases and J by 8 bases, with 7 bases between them. The CDR3 runs to 12 residues. About this clone itself: Its target is unknown.

The source is a human donor with melanoma. The sequenced sample was cells from a culture (not recorded whether cultured in vitro). The J gene is TRBJ1-1, the V gene TRBV13; D is uncertain. CDR3 amino acids: CASSLGLTEAFF. The DNA of the CDR3 is TGTGCCAGCAGCTTAGGATTGACAGAAGCTTTCTTT.